This record covers a single T cell receptor (beta chain). The data are from a study of cytomegalovirus exposure and HLA in healthy donors. The V end was cut by 8 bases, the J end by 2 bases, with 20 bases between. This CDR3 is built from 16 residues. CDR1 and CDR2 from the germline V gene are SEHNR and FQNEAQ (reference sequence). The study ran its PCR with 60 Vbeta and 13 Jbeta primers. Some clones are missing from TCRdb's copy, which holds only in-frame ones; the method was immunoSEQ multiplex PCR. Among more than 60,000 clones listed, 65% to 90% were seen once. The sequenced sample consisted of PBMCs. The chain is built from TRBV7-9 and TRBJ2-3; perhaps TRBD2 as D (7 bases). The clonotype was recovered from a man in his 70s in good health and CMV-seropositive. CDR3 protein: CASHRGGLRDTDTQYF. CDR3 bases: TGTGCCAGCCATAGGGGGGGGCTGAGGGACACAGATACGCAGTATTTT.